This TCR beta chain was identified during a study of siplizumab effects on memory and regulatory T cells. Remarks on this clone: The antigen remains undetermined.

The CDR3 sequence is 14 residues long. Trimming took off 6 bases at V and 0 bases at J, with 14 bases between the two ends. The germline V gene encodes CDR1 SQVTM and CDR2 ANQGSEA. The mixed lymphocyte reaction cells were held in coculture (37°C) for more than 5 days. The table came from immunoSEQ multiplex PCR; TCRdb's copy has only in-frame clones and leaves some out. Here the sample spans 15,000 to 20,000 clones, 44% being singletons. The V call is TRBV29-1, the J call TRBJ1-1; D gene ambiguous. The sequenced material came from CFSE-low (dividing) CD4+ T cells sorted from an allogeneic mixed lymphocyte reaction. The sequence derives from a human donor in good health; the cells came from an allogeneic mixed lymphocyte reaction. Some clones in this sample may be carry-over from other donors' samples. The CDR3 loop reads CSVPEGIMNTEAFF. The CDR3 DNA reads TGCAGCGTCCCTGAAGGGATCATGAACACTGAAGCTTTCTTT.